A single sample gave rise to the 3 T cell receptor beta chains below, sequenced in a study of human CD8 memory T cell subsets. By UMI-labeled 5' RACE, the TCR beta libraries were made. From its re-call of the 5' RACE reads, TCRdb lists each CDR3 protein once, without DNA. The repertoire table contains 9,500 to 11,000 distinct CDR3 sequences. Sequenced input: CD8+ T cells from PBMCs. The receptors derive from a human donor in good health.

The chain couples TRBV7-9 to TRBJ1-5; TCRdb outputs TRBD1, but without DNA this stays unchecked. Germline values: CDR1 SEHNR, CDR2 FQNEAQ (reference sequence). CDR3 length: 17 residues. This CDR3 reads CASSLSSIQGAGQPQHF.

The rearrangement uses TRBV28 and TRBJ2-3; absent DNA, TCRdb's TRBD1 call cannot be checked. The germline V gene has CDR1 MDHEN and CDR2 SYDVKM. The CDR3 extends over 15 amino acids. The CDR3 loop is CASSLGTGGRHTQYF.

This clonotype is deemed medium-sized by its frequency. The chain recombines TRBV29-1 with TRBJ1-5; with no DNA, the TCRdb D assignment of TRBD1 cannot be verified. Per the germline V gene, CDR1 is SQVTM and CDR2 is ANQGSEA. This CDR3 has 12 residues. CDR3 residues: CSVRQGNQPQHF. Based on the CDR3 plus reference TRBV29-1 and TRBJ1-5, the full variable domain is SAVISQKPSRDICQRGTSLTIQCQVDSQVTMMFWYRQQPGQSLTLIATANQGSEATYESGFVIDKFPISRPNLTFSTLTVSNMSPEDSSIYLCSVRQGNQPQHFGDGTRLSIL.